Below, 31 T cell receptor beta chains from the same sample are listed, as sequenced in a study of radiotherapy plus CTLA-4 blockade in lung cancer. The method was immunoSEQ multiplex PCR; TCRdb's version includes in-frame clones alone and lacks a portion of them. The sample lists 40,000 to 60,000 clones; around nine tenths were seen once. Sample: peripheral blood, taken from a patient treated with radiotherapy plus ipilimumab. These receptors originate from a human donor with non-small cell lung cancer that progressed on radiotherapy plus ipilimumab. Some clones in this sample may be carry-over from other donors' samples.

The chain uses TRBV5-1 and TRBJ1-1; no definite D call. The CDR3 is made up of 15 amino acids. The ends were cut back, 0 bases at V and 1 base at J, with 10 bases in the middle. The germline V gene has CDR1 SGHRS and CDR2 YFSETQ. The CDR3 coding sequence is TGCGCCAGCAGCTTGGGGGCCAACAAGAACACTGAAGCTTTCTTT. Its translation is CASSLGANKNTEAFF.

The chain recombines TRBV18 with TRBJ2-7; 10 bases fit TRBD1. The germline gives CDR1 KGHSH, CDR2 LQKENI. The CDR3 has 15 amino acids. J gave up 0 bases and V 6 bases, and 5 bases lay outside the gene matches. The CDR3 here is CASSRGQGPSYEQYF. The CDR3 DNA reads TGTGCCAGCTCCCGGGGACAGGGGCCCTCCTACGAGCAGTACTTC.

The V gene is TRBV19, the J gene TRBJ1-1; 8 bases line up with TRBD1. CDR1 is LNHDA and CDR2 is SQIVND in the germline V gene (reference sequence). This CDR3 is built from 15 residues. V gave up 4 bases and J gave up 0 bases; unmatched junction bases: 4. In DNA, the CDR3 is TGTGCCAGTAGTAAGCACAGGGGGGTGAACACTGAAGCTTTCTTT. Translated, it gives CASSKHRGVNTEAFF.

The J gene is TRBJ1-2, the V gene TRBV5-6, with 8 bases fitting TRBD1. Looked up from germline, CDR1 is SGHDT and CDR2 is YYEEEE. This CDR3 contains 15 residues. The V segment lost 0 bases and the J segment 3 bases; nucleotides outside the gene matches: 4. Here the CDR3 DNA reads TGTGCCAGCAGCTTGGTTCAGGGGGCGGACTATGGCTACACCTTC. Protein product: CASSLVQGADYGYTF.

This clone was detected once. V gene TRBV5-4 combines with J gene TRBJ1-4, with 7 bases matching TRBD1. V gave up 5 bases and J gave up 4 bases; unmatched junction bases: 8. From germline, CDR1 is SGHNT and CDR2 YYREEE (reference sequence). The CDR3 runs to 15 residues. The CDR3 region has the DNA TGTGCCAGCAGTTATAGGGGACAGCTTAATGAAAAACTGTTTTTT. This translates into CASSYRGQLNEKLFF.

The chain links TRBV28 to TRBJ2-7, with 7 bases identical to TRBD2. CDR3 length: 15 residues. Per germline, CDR1 MDHEN and CDR2 SYDVKM. Unmatched junction bases numbered 8, after V lost 6 bases and J lost 0 bases. CDR3 residues: CASRSSGFHSYEQYF. The CDR3 coding sequence is TGTGCCAGCAGATCTAGCGGTTTCCACTCCTACGAGCAGTACTTC. The entire variable domain, with the rest obtained from reference TRBV28 and TRBJ2-7, is as follows: DVKVTQSSRYLVKRTGEKVFLECVQDMDHENMFWYRQDPGLGLRLIYFSYDVKMKEKGDIPEGYSVSREKKERFSLILESASTNQTSMYLCASRSSGFHSYEQYFGPGTRLTVT.

The rearrangement links TRBV27 to TRBJ1-6; a weak D match, TRBD1 (5 bases). The ends were cut back, 3 bases at V and 8 bases at J, with 11 bases in the middle. CDR1 is MNHEY and CDR2 is SMNVEV in the germline V gene (reference sequence). CDR3 size: 14 residues. The CDR3 reads CASSFRGGYSPLHF. In DNA, the CDR3 is TGTGCCAGCAGTTTTAGGGGCGGTTATTCACCCCTCCACTTT.

The chain recombines TRBV5-6 with TRBJ1-1, with D possibly being TRBD1 (5 bases). Trimming shortened V by 3 bases and J by 1 base, and 13 bases separated the two germline ends. The CDR3 consists of 15 residues. Germline CDR1 and CDR2: SGHDT and YYEEEE. The CDR3 sequence is CASSSVRQGNTEAFF. CDR3 coding DNA: TGTGCCAGCAGCTCCGTGAGGCAGGGGAACACTGAAGCTTTCTTT.

This clone was detected once. V usage is TRBV19 and J usage is TRBJ1-5, with 9 bases lining up with TRBD1. The CDR3 sequence is 15 residues long. Germline V gene lookup returns CDR1 LNHDA and CDR2 SQIVND (reference sequence). V lost 4 bases and J lost 5; bases outside the gene matches: 6. The CDR3 DNA follows: TGTGCCAGTAGTACACGGGACAGGGACGATCAGCCCCAGCATTTT. Its protein product is CASSTRDRDDQPQHF.

J is TRBJ2-1 and V is TRBV4-2; a possible D gene is TRBD2 (6 bases). The germline gives CDR1 LGHNA, CDR2 YNFKEQ. There are 14 residues in the CDR3. V dropped 1 base and J dropped 7 bases, with 11 bases sitting between them. As DNA, the CDR3 is TGTGCCAGCAGCCAAGCGGGAGCGAGGAATGAGCAGTTCTTC. Protein: CASSQAGARNEQFF.

This sequence joins TRBV5-1 and TRBJ2-1; perhaps TRBD2 as D (5 bases). The CDR3 has 15 residues. CDR1 is SGHRS and CDR2 is YFSETQ in the germline V gene. Deletions cut 4 bases from V and 0 bases from J, with 11 bases between. Here the CDR3 DNA reads TGCGCCAGCAGCCTAAGCGGTGGCTCCTACAATGAGCAGTTCTTC. This translates into CASSLSGGSYNEQFF.

This chain joins TRBV27 and TRBJ2-4; D is ambiguous. Germline V gene data show CDR1 as MNHEY and CDR2 as SMNVEV (reference sequence). Between the trimmed V and J ends, which lost 3 bases and 1 base, there was a span of 4 bases. The CDR3 loop spans 13 amino acids. In nucleotides, the CDR3 is TGTGCCAGCAGTTTGTCGGCCAAAAACATTCAGTACTTC. Amino acid sequence: CASSLSAKNIQYF.

This clone was seen once. The chain recombines TRBV19 with TRBJ2-1; 9 nucleotides align to TRBD2. Germline trimming cut 4 bases from V and 4 bases from J; bases unmatched to any gene: 5. The CDR3 is 15 amino acids. The germline V gene encodes CDR1 LNHDA and CDR2 SQIVND (reference sequence). The DNA of the CDR3 is TGTGCCAGTAGTAAGGCTAGCGGGGTATACAATGAGCAGTTCTTC. Protein sequence: CASSKASGVYNEQFF.

J is TRBJ2-5 and V is TRBV2; D is possibly TRBD2 (5 bases). This CDR3 region has 17 residues. Germline CDR1 SNHLY, CDR2 FYNNEI. The V gene lost 2 bases and the J gene lost 5 bases, with 21 bases spanning the gap. CDR3 DNA: TGTGCCAGCAGTGAATCACCCCCCTCGAGCGGAAGGGAGACCCAGTACTTC. Residues: CASSESPPSSGRETQYF.

CDR3 nucleotides: TGTGCCAGCAGTTTAGTGGCCGGAAACACCATATATTTT. Translating gives CASSLVAGNTIYF. This chain connects TRBV28 to TRBJ1-3; D remains unclear. CDR1 is MDHEN, CDR2 SYDVKM, per germline. The CDR3 contains 13 residues. The V gene lost 2 bases and the J gene lost 4 bases, with 6 bases spanning the gap. Full variable domain (rest looked up from reference TRBV28 and TRBJ1-3): DVKVTQSSRYLVKRTGEKVFLECVQDMDHENMFWYRQDPGLGLRLIYFSYDVKMKEKGDIPEGYSVSREKKERFSLILESASTNQTSMYLCASSLVAGNTIYFGEGSWLTVV.

This clone was seen a single time. This chain uses TRBV7-9 with TRBJ1-2; the match to TRBD1 covers 7 bases. J gave up 0 bases and V 5 bases, and 3 bases lay outside the gene matches. Per the germline V gene, CDR1 is SEHNR and CDR2 is FQNEAQ (reference sequence). The CDR3 runs to 14 residues. The chain's CDR3 is CASSAGQSNYGYTF. CDR3 in DNA: TGTGCCAGCAGCGCGGGACAGTCTAACTATGGCTACACCTTC.

The chain couples TRBV5-1 to TRBJ1-2; D not certain. The germline V and J ends were trimmed by 0 bases and 5 bases, with 17 bases remaining between them. The CDR3 has 16 amino acids. Germline loops: CDR1 SGHRS, CDR2 YFSETQ. The CDR3 sequence is CASSLAQIGFSYGYTF. The CDR3 nucleotides are TGCGCCAGCAGCTTGGCCCAAATTGGCTTTTCGTATGGCTACACCTTC.

This clone was seen just once. The V call is TRBV4-2, the J call TRBJ2-3, with 8 bases aligning to TRBD2. This CDR3 is built from 14 residues. Germline trimming cut 1 base from V and 7 bases from J; bases unmatched to any gene: 4. Germline V gives CDR1 LGHNA, CDR2 YNFKEQ. CDR3: CASSQGREVNTQYF. As DNA, the CDR3 is TGTGCCAGCAGCCAAGGGCGGGAGGTAAATACGCAGTATTTT.

This rearrangement joins TRBV5-1 to TRBJ2-5, with TRBD1 as a possible D gene (6 bases). V lost 3 bases and J lost 4, with 13 bases in between. This CDR3 contains 14 residues. Germline V gives CDR1 SGHRS, CDR2 YFSETQ. The CDR3 DNA follows: TGCGCCAGCAGCTACCAGGGGCTTGGAGAGACCCAGTACTTC. This translates into CASSYQGLGETQYF.

The gene calls are TRBV15 and TRBJ2-7; 10 bases agree with TRBD2. Germline CDR1 LNHNV, CDR2 YYDKDF (reference sequence). V was clipped by 0 bases and J by 3 bases; unmatched bases: 5. The CDR3 is made up of 16 amino acids. CDR3 nucleotides: TGTGCCACCAGCAGAGAGAGCGGGAGGGTGGTCTACGAGCAGTACTTC. It is translated as CATSRESGRVVYEQYF.

The gene calls are TRBV7-6 and TRBJ2-7, with D maybe TRBD2 (5 bases). Germline V lookup: CDR1 SGHVS, CDR2 FNYEAQ. V shed 0 bases and J shed 2 bases, with 8 bases lying between them. CDR3 length equals 14 residues. The CDR3 nucleotides are TGTGCCAGCAGCTTAGCGGGAGCCCCCTACGAGCAGTACTTC. Protein sequence: CASSLAGAPYEQYF.

The genes are TRBV11-3 and TRBJ2-2, with 13 nucleotides matching TRBD2. In germline, CDR1 is SGHNT, CDR2 YENEEA. The CDR3 totals 17 residues. V trimming: 1 base; J trimming: 6 bases; junction bases outside the gene matches: 5. DNA of the CDR3: TGTGCCAGCAGCTTAGGCGGGACTAGCGGGACCGCCGGGGAGCTGTTTTTT. Translation: CASSLGGTSGTAGELFF.

The V call is TRBV5-1, the J call TRBJ1-1; 8 nucleotides match TRBD1. The trim removed 4 bases at V and 1 base at J, leaving 3 bases unmatched. CDR1 and CDR2 from the germline V gene are SGHRS and YFSETQ. The CDR3 spans 14 residues. CDR3: CASSRDRGNTEAFF. For the CDR3, the DNA is TGCGCCAGCAGCCGAGACAGGGGGAACACTGAAGCTTTCTTT.

The V gene is TRBV29-1, the J gene TRBJ2-3; 7 bases fit TRBD1. Trimming removed 7 bases from V and 2 bases from J; junction bases left unmatched: 15. Looked up from germline, CDR1 is SQVTM and CDR2 is ANQGSEA. CDR3 length: 16 residues. The CDR3, as DNA: TGCAGCGCGCCCCCGACAGGGTGGGGGAACACAGATACGCAGTATTTT. It yields the protein CSAPPTGWGNTDTQYF.

V usage is TRBV5-1 and J usage is TRBJ1-2, with 11 bases lining up with TRBD1. Germline values: CDR1 SGHRS, CDR2 YFSETQ. The J segment lost 7 bases and the V segment lost 3 bases, leaving 5 bases of the junction unmatched. The CDR3 totals 14 residues. The CDR3 loop reads CASSSRTGGFGYTF. Written as DNA, the CDR3 is TGCGCCAGCAGCTCGAGGACAGGGGGCTTTGGCTACACCTTC. Full variable domain (rest looked up from reference TRBV5-1 and TRBJ1-2): KAGVTQTPRYLIKTRGQQVTLSCSPISGHRSVSWYQQTPGQGLQFLFEYFSETQRNKGNFPGRFSGRQFSNSRSEMNVSTLELGDSALYLCASSSRTGGFGYTFGSGTRLTVV.

Here the CDR3 reads CASRDSGQGDGYTF. CDR3 nucleotide sequence: TGTGCCAGCCGCGACTCGGGACAGGGGGATGGCTACACCTTC. The chain joins TRBV25-1 to TRBJ1-2; 11 bases map to TRBD1. Germline CDR1 MGHDK, CDR2 SYGVNS. Losses at the gene ends were 8 bases for V and 6 bases for J; bases not matched to a gene: 8. This CDR3 is built from 14 residues.

The genes are TRBV10-2 and TRBJ2-7, with TRBD2 matching over 12 bases. From germline, CDR1 is WSHSY and CDR2 SAAADI. V was pared by 3 bases and J by 4 bases, with 4 bases of the junction left unmatched. The CDR3 length is 15 residues. The CDR3 loop is CASSDRLAGDYEQYF. The DNA of the CDR3 is TGCGCCAGCAGTGACCGACTAGCGGGAGATTACGAGCAGTACTTC.

The genes are TRBV9 and TRBJ2-7; 14 nucleotides align to TRBD2. V lost 4 bases to trimming and J lost 4 bases; unmatched junction nucleotides: 10. Looked up from germline, CDR1 is SGDLS and CDR2 is YYNGEE. The CDR3 has 17 amino acids. CDR3 nucleotide sequence: TGTGCCAGCAGCCTTGGGGGGGGACTAGCGGGAGCGTACGAGCAGTACTTC. Residues: CASSLGGGLAGAYEQYF. Filled out from reference TRBV9 and TRBJ2-7, the complete variable domain reads DSGVTQTPKHLITATGQRVTLRCSPRSGDLSVYWYQQSLDQGLQFLIQYYNGEERAKGNILERFSAQQFPDLHSELNLSSLELGDSALYFCASSLGGGLAGAYEQYFGPGTRLTVT.

This clone occurred once. The chain links TRBV7-6 to TRBJ2-7; 11 bases map to TRBD1. The CDR3 extends over 14 amino acids. J gave up 7 bases and V 7 bases, and 9 bases lay outside the gene matches. Germline CDR1 reads SGHVS; CDR2 reads FNYEAQ. Here the CDR3 DNA reads TGTGCCAGCACCATCGGACAGGGGGCAAGGGAGCAGTACTTC. It yields the protein CASTIGQGAREQYF.

This chain links TRBV5-1 with TRBJ1-3, with D maybe TRBD1 (6 bases). The germline V and J ends were trimmed by 1 base and 0 bases, with 14 bases remaining between them. Germline V gene sequence: CDR1 SGHRS, CDR2 YFSETQ. The CDR3 extends over 17 amino acids. The DNA for the CDR3 is TGCGCCAGCAGCTTGTATGGGGGGGCGATCTCTGGAAACACCATATATTTT. It is translated as CASSLYGGAISGNTIYF.

This clone was observed a handful of times. The chain recombines TRBV30 with TRBJ2-7; 8 bases agree with TRBD1. Germline CDR1 reads GTSNPN; CDR2 reads SVGIG (reference sequence). This CDR3 region has 13 residues. Trimming at V came to 5 bases and at J to 6 bases, leaving 9 bases not matched to a gene. The chain's CDR3 is CAWSGTGGSEQYF. As DNA, the CDR3 is TGTGCCTGGTCCGGGACAGGTGGTTCCGAGCAGTACTTC.